This T cell receptor (beta chain) was found in a study of T cell repertoires in cytomegalovirus infection. Across the whole study: Used in the study were CMV epitopes, some recently identified and HLA-C-restricted, others well-studied and HLA-B-restricted.

Details on this clonotype: Its specificity is not known.

MiXCR, run by TCRdb on the reads, gives a single entry per CDR3 protein. The sample yields hundreds of thousands of distinct CDR3 sequences, roughly 46% seen once. V lost 6 bases and J lost 0; bases outside the gene matches: 5. The germline V gene encodes CDR1 SGHVS and CDR2 FNYEAQ. The CDR3 consists of 15 residues. This TCR came from a human donor in good health (CMV status not recorded). Some clones in this sample may be carry-over from other donors' samples. This chain connects TRBV7-6 to TRBJ1-1; TRBD1 matches at 9 bases. Specimen: cultured PBMCs, collected from culture after CMV antigen stimulation. This chain's CDR3 is CASRATGGVNTEAFF. In DNA, the CDR3 is TGTGCCAGCAGGGCTACAGGGGGCGTGAACACTGAAGCTTTCTTT.